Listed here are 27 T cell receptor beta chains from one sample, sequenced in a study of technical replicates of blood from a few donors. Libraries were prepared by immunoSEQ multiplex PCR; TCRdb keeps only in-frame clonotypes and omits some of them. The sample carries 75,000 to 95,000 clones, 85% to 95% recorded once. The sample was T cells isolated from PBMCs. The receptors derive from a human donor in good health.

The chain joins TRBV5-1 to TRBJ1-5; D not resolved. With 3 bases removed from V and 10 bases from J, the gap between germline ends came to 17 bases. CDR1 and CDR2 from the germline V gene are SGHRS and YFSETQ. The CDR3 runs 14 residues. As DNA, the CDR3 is TGCGCCAGCAGCTCGGGGATGGGAGTAGGACCCCAGCATTTT. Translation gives CASSSGMGVGPQHF.

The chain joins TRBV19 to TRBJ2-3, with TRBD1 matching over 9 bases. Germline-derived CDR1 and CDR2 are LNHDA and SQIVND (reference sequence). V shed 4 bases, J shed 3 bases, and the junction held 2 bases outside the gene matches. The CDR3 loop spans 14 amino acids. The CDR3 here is CASSTGQGTDTQYF. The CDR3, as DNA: TGTGCCAGTAGTACCGGACAGGGGACAGATACGCAGTATTTT.

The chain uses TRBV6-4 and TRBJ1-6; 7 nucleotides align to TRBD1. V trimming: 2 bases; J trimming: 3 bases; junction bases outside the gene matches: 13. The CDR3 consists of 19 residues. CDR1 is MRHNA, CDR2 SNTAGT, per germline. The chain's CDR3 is CASSDLLLDRVSYNSPLHF. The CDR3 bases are TGTGCCAGCAGTGACCTCCTCCTTGACAGGGTCAGCTATAATTCACCCCTCCACTTT.

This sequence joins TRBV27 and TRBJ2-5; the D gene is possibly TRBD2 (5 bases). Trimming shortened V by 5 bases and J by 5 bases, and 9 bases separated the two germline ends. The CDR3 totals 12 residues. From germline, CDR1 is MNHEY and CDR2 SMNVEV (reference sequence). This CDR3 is CASSPRGETQYF. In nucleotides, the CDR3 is TGTGCCAGCAGTCCTCGAGGGGAGACCCAGTACTTC.

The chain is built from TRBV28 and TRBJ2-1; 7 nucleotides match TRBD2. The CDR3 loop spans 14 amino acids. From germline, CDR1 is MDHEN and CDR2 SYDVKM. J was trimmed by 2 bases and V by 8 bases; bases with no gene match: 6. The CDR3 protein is CASAQTSPYNEQFF. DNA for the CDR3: TGTGCCAGCGCACAGACTAGCCCCTACAATGAGCAGTTCTTC.

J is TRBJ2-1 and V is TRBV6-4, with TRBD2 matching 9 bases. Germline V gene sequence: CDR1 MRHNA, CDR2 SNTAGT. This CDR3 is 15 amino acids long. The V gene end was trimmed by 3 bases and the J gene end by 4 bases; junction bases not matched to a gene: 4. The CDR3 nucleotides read TGTGCCAGCAGTGAACTAGCGGGCGCGTACAATGAGCAGTTCTTC. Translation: CASSELAGAYNEQFF.

The CDR3 here is CASSPRVDRWDTIYF. The CDR3 DNA reads TGTGCCAGCAGCCCACGTGTGGACAGATGGGACACCATATATTTT. J is TRBJ1-3 and V is TRBV14; D is perhaps TRBD1 (6 bases). Trimming shortened V by 4 bases and J by 8 bases, and 18 bases separated the two germline ends. Germline values: CDR1 SGHDN, CDR2 FVKESK. This CDR3 comprises 15 residues.

This CDR3 reads CASSPVAGAPYNEQFF. Written as DNA, the CDR3 is TGTGCCAGCAGCCCCGTAGCGGGCGCCCCTTACAATGAGCAGTTCTTC. The chain links TRBV5-8 to TRBJ2-1; 7 bases are a match to TRBD2. The CDR3 has 16 residues. Germline V gene lookup returns CDR1 SGHTS and CDR2 YDEGEE. Trimming at V came to 4 bases and at J to 4 bases, leaving 11 bases not matched to a gene.

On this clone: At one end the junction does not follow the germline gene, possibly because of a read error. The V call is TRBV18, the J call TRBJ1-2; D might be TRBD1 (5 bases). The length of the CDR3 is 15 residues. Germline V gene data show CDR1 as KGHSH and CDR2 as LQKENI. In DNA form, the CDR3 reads TGTGCCAGCTCCCCACAGGAGGTGACAAGATATGGCTACACCTTC. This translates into CASSPQEVTRYGYTF.

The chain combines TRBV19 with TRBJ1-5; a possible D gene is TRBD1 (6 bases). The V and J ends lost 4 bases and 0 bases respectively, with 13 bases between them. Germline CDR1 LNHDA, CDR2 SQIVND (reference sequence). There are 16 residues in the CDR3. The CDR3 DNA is TGTGCCAGTAGTAGCGGGCAGGGGATTAGCAATCAGCCCCAGCATTTT. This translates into CASSSGQGISNQPQHF.

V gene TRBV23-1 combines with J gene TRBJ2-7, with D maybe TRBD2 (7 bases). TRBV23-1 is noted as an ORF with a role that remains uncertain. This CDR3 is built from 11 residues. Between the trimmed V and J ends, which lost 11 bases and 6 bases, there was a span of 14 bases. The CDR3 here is CAGLRGGEQYF. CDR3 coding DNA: TGCGCCGGGTTAAGGGGGGGCGAGCAGTACTTC.

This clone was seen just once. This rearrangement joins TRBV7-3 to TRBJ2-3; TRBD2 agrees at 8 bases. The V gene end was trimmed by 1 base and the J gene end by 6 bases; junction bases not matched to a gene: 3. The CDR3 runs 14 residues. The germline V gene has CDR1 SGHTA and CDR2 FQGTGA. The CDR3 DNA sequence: TGTGCCAGCAGCTTAAAGGGACTAGAGGATACGCAGTATTTT. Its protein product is CASSLKGLEDTQYF.

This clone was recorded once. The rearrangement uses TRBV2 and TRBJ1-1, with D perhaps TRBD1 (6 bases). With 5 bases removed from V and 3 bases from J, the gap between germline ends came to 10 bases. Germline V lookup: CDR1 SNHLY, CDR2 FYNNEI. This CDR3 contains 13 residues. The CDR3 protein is CASSTTGYTEAFF. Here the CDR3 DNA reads TGTGCCAGCAGTACAACAGGGTACACTGAAGCTTTCTTT.

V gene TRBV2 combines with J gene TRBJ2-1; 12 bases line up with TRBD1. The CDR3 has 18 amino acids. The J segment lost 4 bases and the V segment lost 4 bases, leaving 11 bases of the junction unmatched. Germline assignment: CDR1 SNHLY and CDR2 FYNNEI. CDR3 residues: CASSGMGQGAGRYNEQFF. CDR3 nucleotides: TGTGCCAGCAGTGGAATGGGACAGGGGGCGGGTCGGTACAATGAGCAGTTCTTC.

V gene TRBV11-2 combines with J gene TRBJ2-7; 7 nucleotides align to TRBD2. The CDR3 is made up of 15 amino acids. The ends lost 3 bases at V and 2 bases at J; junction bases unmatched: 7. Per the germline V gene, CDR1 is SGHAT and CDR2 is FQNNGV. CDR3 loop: CASSFERGGTYEQYF. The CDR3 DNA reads TGTGCCAGCAGCTTTGAGCGGGGAGGGACCTACGAGCAGTACTTC. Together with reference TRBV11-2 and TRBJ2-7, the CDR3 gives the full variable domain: EAGVAQSPRYKIIEKRQSVAFWCNPISGHATLYWYQQILGQGPKLLIQFQNNGVVDDSQLPKDRFSAERLKGVDSTLKIQPAKLEDSAVYLCASSFERGGTYEQYFGPGTRLTVT.

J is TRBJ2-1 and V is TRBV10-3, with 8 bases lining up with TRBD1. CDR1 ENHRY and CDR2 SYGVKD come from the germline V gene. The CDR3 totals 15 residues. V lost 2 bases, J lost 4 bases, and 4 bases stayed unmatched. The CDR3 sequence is CAISERQGNYNEQFF. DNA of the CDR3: TGTGCCATCAGTGAGCGACAGGGGAATTACAATGAGCAGTTCTTC.

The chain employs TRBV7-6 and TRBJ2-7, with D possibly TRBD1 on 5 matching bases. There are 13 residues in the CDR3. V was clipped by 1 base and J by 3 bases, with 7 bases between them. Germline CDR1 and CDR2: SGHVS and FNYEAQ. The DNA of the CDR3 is TGTGCCAGCAGCTTAGGAGACAGCTACGAGCAGTACTTC. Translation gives CASSLGDSYEQYF.

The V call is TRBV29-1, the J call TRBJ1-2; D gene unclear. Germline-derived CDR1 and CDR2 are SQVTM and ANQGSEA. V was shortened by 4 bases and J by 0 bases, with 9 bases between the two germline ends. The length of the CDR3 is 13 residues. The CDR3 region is CSVVGQTNYGYTF. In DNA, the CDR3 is TGCAGCGTTGTTGGGCAGACTAACTATGGCTACACCTTC. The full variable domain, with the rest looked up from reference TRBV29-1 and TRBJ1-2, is SAVISQKPSRDICQRGTSLTIQCQVDSQVTMMFWYRQQPGQSLTLIATANQGSEATYESGFVIDKFPISRPNLTFSTLTVSNMSPEDSSIYLCSVVGQTNYGYTFGSGTRLTVV.

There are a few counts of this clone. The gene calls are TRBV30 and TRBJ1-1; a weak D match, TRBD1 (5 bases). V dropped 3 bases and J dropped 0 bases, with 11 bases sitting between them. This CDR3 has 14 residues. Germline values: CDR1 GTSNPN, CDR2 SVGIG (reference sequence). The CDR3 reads CAWRVQGVNTEAFF. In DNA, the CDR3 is TGTGCCTGGAGGGTGCAGGGTGTGAACACTGAAGCTTTCTTT.

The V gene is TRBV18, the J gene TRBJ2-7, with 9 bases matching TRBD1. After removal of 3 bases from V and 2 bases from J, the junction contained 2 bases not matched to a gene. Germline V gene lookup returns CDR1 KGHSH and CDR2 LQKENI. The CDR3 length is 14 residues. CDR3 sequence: CASSPDRGTYEQYF. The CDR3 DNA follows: TGTGCCAGCTCACCCGACAGGGGGACCTACGAGCAGTACTTC.

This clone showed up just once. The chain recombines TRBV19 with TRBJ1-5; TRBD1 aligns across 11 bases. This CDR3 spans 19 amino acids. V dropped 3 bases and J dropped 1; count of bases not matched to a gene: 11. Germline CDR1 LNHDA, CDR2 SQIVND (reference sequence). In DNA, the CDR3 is TGTGCCAGTAGTATTCGACCGGGACAGGGGGTTGGAAGCAATCAGCCCCAGCATTTT. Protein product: CASSIRPGQGVGSNQPQHF.

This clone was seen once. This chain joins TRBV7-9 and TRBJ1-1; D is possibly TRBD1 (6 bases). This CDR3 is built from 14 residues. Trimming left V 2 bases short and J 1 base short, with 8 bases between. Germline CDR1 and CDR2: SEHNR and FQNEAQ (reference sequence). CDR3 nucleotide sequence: TGTGCCAGCAGCTTACGGGGGGCGAACACTGAAGCTTTCTTT. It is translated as CASSLRGANTEAFF.

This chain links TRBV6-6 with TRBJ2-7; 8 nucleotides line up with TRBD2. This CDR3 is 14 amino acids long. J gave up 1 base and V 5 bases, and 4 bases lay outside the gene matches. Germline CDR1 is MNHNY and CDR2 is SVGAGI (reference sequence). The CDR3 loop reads CASSQTSESYEQYF. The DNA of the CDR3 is TGTGCCAGCAGTCAGACTAGCGAGTCCTACGAGCAGTACTTC.

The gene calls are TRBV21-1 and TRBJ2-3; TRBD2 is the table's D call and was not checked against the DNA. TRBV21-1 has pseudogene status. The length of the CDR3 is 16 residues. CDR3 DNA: TGTGCCAGCAGCAAGACTAGCGGGAGGTCGGCAGATACGCAGTATTTT. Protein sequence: CASSKTSGRSADTQYF.

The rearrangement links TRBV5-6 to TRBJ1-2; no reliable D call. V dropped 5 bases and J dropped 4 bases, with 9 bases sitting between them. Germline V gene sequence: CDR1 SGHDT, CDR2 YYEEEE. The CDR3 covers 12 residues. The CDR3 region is CASSPGSYGYTF. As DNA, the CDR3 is TGTGCCAGCAGTCCAGGTTCCTATGGCTACACCTTC.

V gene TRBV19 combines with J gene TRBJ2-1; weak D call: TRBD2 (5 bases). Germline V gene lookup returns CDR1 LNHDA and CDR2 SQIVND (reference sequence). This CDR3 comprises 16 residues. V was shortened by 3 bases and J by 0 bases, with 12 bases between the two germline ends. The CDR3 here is CASSMTWESSYNEQFF. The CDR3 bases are TGTGCCAGTAGTATGACCTGGGAGAGCTCCTACAATGAGCAGTTCTTC.

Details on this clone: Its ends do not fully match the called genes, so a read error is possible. CDR3 in amino acids: CASSLRAGREIF. For the CDR3, the DNA is TGTGCCAGCAGCTTGAGGGCAGGGAGGGAAATATTT. J is TRBJ2-3 and V is TRBV5-6, with 7 bases that match TRBD2. The germline gives CDR1 SGHDT, CDR2 YYEEEE. This CDR3 has 12 residues.